The T cell receptor beta chain described here comes from a study of blood T cell repertoires in COVID-19. Overall study: Samples of COVID-19 (acute and convalescent) were obtained from the United States, Italy and Spain. Sample material is recorded as cDNA or gDNA derived from T cells, B-cell-depleted T cells, or PBMCs.

Recruited during active infection, patients (from Seattle) were subsequently followed longitudinally. V was trimmed by 4 bases and J by 4 bases, leaving 13 bases between them. Germline CDR1 LNHDA, CDR2 SQIVND (reference sequence). This CDR3 is 14 amino acids long. The repertoire was sequenced with immunoSEQ multiplex PCR; TCRdb's copy has only in-frame clones and lacks some. This sample has around 300,000 clones; around 89% occur once, and the top ten carry about 1%. The rearrangement uses TRBV19 and TRBJ1-1; no clear D. The sample taken for sequencing was peripheral blood. The sequence derives from a woman in her forties with COVID-19, enrolled during active disease. DNA for the CDR3: TGTGCCAGTAGTACCCGAGGTTCTGGCACTGAAGCTTTCTTT. Its protein product is CASSTRGSGTEAFF.